The 8 T cell receptor beta chains reported below all come from one sample, sequenced in a study of blood T cell repertoires in COVID-19. Clones were sequenced by immunoSEQ multiplex PCR, and TCRdb holds only the in-frame ones, with some missing. Here the sample spans about 170,000 clones, roughly 80% being singletons. Material: peripheral blood. Receptor source: a man between 70 and 80 years old with acute or convalescent COVID-19.

The rearrangement joins TRBV30 to TRBJ2-2, with D hard to call. V lost 0 bases and J 2 bases, leaving 10 bases between the germline ends. The CDR3 is 15 residues long. Germline lookup yields CDR1 GTSNPN and CDR2 SVGIG (reference sequence). CDR3 DNA sequence: TGTGCCTGGAGTGTACACGTCCGAAACACCGGGGAGCTGTTTTTT. Encoded protein: CAWSVHVRNTGELFF. Drawing the rest from reference TRBV30 and TRBJ2-2, the complete variable domain is SQTIHQWPATLVQPVGSPLSLECTVEGTSNPNLYWYRQAAGRGLQLLFYSVGIGQISSEVPQNLSASRPQDRQFILSSKKLLLSDSGFYLCAWSVHVRNTGELFFGEGSRLTVL.

The V call is TRBV6-2 or TRBV6-3, the J call TRBJ2-5; TRBD2 agrees at 9 bases. In germline, CDR1 is MNHEY, CDR2 SVGEGT. This CDR3 contains 17 residues. Losses at the gene ends were 4 bases for V and 2 bases for J; bases not matched to a gene: 11. The CDR3, as DNA: TGTGCCAGCAGTTCCTATCGGCTAGCGGGGCTGCAAGAGACCCAGTACTTC. Its protein is CASSSYRLAGLQETQYF.

This chain joins TRBV6-2 or TRBV6-3 and TRBJ1-2, with 9 positions matching TRBD1. This CDR3 is 14 amino acids long. V was pared by 5 bases and J by 2 bases, with 3 bases of the junction left unmatched. Germline V gene lookup returns CDR1 MNHEY and CDR2 SVGEGT. CDR3 in amino acids: CASSTGQGNYGYTF. The DNA for the CDR3 is TGTGCCAGCAGTACCGGACAGGGGAACTATGGCTACACCTTC.

The chain has TRBV21-1 and TRBJ2-3; whether TRBD1, the table's D call, matches the DNA was not checked. TRBV21-1 is deemed a pseudogene. CDR3 size: 14 residues. CDR3 sequence (DNA): TGTGCCAGCACCTTGCAGGGGGTTACAGATACGCAGTATTTT. Amino acids: CASTLQGVTDTQYF.

J is TRBJ2-2 and V is TRBV2; D possibly corresponds to TRBD1 (6 bases). The germline CDR1 and CDR2 sequences are SNHLY and FYNNEI. The CDR3 covers 12 residues. This CDR3 reads CAQGSNTGELFF. The DNA of the CDR3 is TGTGCACAGGGTTCGAACACCGGGGAGCTGTTTTTT.

The chain employs TRBV5-1 and TRBJ2-2; 9 nucleotides line up with TRBD1. This CDR3 contains 17 residues. The germline V gene encodes CDR1 SGHRS and CDR2 YFSETQ. The ends lost 2 bases at V and 3 bases at J; junction bases unmatched: 8. CDR3 nucleotides: TGCGCCAGCAGCTTCCCCGTGGGACAGGGAGACACCGGGGAGCTGTTTTTT. The encoded protein is CASSFPVGQGDTGELFF. The whole variable domain, filled in from reference TRBV5-1 and TRBJ2-2, reads KAGVTQTPRYLIKTRGQQVTLSCSPISGHRSVSWYQQTPGQGLQFLFEYFSETQRNKGNFPGRFSGRQFSNSRSEMNVSTLELGDSALYLCASSFPVGQGDTGELFFGEGSRLTVL.

The chain recombines TRBV11-2 with TRBJ2-3; 13 bases are shared with TRBD2. This CDR3 contains 14 residues. Germline values: CDR1 SGHAT, CDR2 FQNNGV. Losses at the gene ends were 6 bases for V and 6 bases for J; bases not matched to a gene: 3. DNA of the CDR3: TGTGCCAGCAGAACTAGCGGGGGGGCGGATACGCAGTATTTT. This translates into CASRTSGGADTQYF.

The chain links TRBV5-1 to TRBJ1-2, with D possibly being TRBD1 (6 bases). The CDR3 spans 16 residues. With 1 base removed from V and 2 bases from J, the gap between germline ends came to 15 bases. CDR1 is SGHRS, CDR2 YFSETQ, per germline. The CDR3 reads CASSLNPLQGNYGYTF. The CDR3 bases are TGCGCCAGCAGCTTGAACCCCTTACAGGGAAACTATGGCTACACCTTC.